This TCR beta chain came from a study of shared clonotypes between healthy human individuals. The study, taken as a whole, reports: It was observed that 5% to 6% of naive CD4 clonotypes were shared across several donors.

The authors distributed each subset's genomic DNA evenly over several immunoSEQ plates. Profiling relied on immunoSEQ multiplex PCR, and the TCRdb table lists in-frame clones only, not all of them. Of about 2.3 million clones listed, just under 95% are singletons. This clone was recorded only once. Its antigen is not known. This receptor was obtained from a man aged 18 to 29 in good health. Some clones in this sample may be carry-over from other donors' samples. Sequencing input: naive CD4+ T cells from PBMCs. Subset meaning: CD45RA+ positively selected.

The CDR3 nucleotides read TGTGCCAGCAGTGCAGCCAGGGTAGGATCGGGTGGCTACACCTTC. This codes for CASSAARVGSGGYTF. The chain links TRBV2 to TRBJ1-2; a weak D match, TRBD1 (5 bases). CDR1 and CDR2 (germline): SNHLY, FYNNEI. The length of the CDR3 is 15 residues. Trimming left V 4 bases short and J 7 bases short, with 19 bases between.